This TCR beta chain is from a study of T cell responses to AZD1222 COVID-19 vaccine. Whole-study results and caveats: The repertoires were collected only after the peak T cell response. Researchers report vaccine-associated CD4 TCRs spanning spike, with dominance at 160-218 and 743-854. Spike-specific TCR repertoires showed rising breadth and depth after two AZD1222 doses.

As for this clone: Its antigen is unknown.

Profiled with immunoSEQ multiplex PCR; TCRdb holds only in-frame clones, not every one. The repertoire holds 150,000 to 200,000 clones, with about 89% as singletons. From germline, CDR1 is SGHVS and CDR2 FNYEAQ. The CDR3 is 14 residues long. The V gene lost 1 base and the J gene lost 5 bases, with 9 bases spanning the gap. Sample: peripheral blood, taken on day 0 of MenACWY control vaccination. This TCR came from an adult in good health. The chain uses TRBV7-6 and TRBJ2-4; perhaps TRBD2 as D (6 bases). The CDR3 DNA reads as TGTGCCAGCAGCTTAGTTGCGGGGCAAAACATTCAGTACTTC. It yields the protein CASSLVAGQNIQYF.